Below, 15 T cell receptor beta chains from the same sample are listed, as sequenced in a study of cytomegalovirus exposure and HLA in healthy donors. The PCR used 60 Vbeta and 13 Jbeta primers. The data were produced by immunoSEQ multiplex PCR, yet TCRdb's version contains in-frame clones alone and is incomplete. The profile shows roughly 120,000 clones, less than 75% of them singletons. Sequencing input: PBMCs. The source is a woman aged 40 to 49 in good health and CMV-seronegative.

The chain joins TRBV12-2 to TRBJ1-4. TRBV12-2 is shown as a pseudogene. CDR3 size: 14 residues. The DNA for the CDR3 is TGTGCAAGTCGCTTCCGGTCCAAGAATGAAAAACTGTTTTTT. Protein sequence: CASRFRSKNEKLFF.

This rearrangement joins TRBV4-1 to TRBJ1-2, with a tentative D call TRBD1 (5 bases). This CDR3 is 16 amino acids long. Germline V lookup: CDR1 MGHRA, CDR2 YSYEKL. Trimming took 0 bases from V and 8 from J, leaving 19 bases between them. The DNA of the CDR3 is TGCGCCAGCAGCCAAGATAGCAGGGTGGGGTTTAAGGGCTACACCTTC. This codes for CASSQDSRVGFKGYTF.

The rearrangement uses TRBV5-1 and TRBJ1-4, with TRBD1 identical over 7 bases. The length of the CDR3 is 15 residues. Germline-derived CDR1 and CDR2 are SGHRS and YFSETQ. V lost 4 bases, J lost 8 bases, and 11 bases stayed unmatched. CDR3 region: CASSLKQGSGEKLFF. The CDR3 DNA sequence: TGCGCCAGCAGCCTAAAACAGGGGAGCGGAGAAAAACTGTTTTTT.

V gene TRBV2 combines with J gene TRBJ2-3; 10 bases match TRBD2. Germline V gene data show CDR1 as SNHLY and CDR2 as FYNNEI. The CDR3 length is 15 residues. The junction had 7 bases not matched to a gene; V was cut back by 0 bases and J by 10 bases. CDR3 protein: CASSEASGRALAQYF. CDR3 in DNA: TGTGCCAGCAGTGAAGCAAGCGGGAGGGCCCTGGCGCAGTATTTT.

The chain has TRBV6-5 and TRBJ1-5; D remains ambiguous. The CDR3 has 13 residues. V lost 7 bases, J lost 3 bases, and 10 bases lay in between. Germline loops: CDR1 MNHEY, CDR2 SVGAGI. The CDR3 nucleotides are TGTGCCAGCATGAAAGAGATCAATCAGCCCCAGCATTTT. Encoded protein: CASMKEINQPQHF.

This clone was counted only a few times. V usage is TRBV18 and J usage is TRBJ1-5, with 8 positions matching TRBD1. Germline CDR1 KGHSH, CDR2 LQKENI. The V and J ends lost 5 bases and 9 bases, in that order; junction bases with no gene match: 0. CDR3 length: 11 residues. The CDR3 nucleotides are TGTGCCAGCTCAACAGGGGGGCCCCAGCATTTT. It yields the protein CASSTGGPQHF.

The chain joins TRBV20-1 to TRBJ2-5; TRBD2 might be the D (5 bases). The CDR3 is 11 residues long. From germline, CDR1 is DFQATT and CDR2 SNEGSKA (reference sequence). Between the trimmed V and J ends, which lost 1 base and 7 bases, there was a span of 7 bases. The CDR3 region has the DNA TGCAGTGCTAGAGGCGAGGGGACCCAGTACTTC. It encodes CSARGEGTQYF.

This clone has just a few counts. The chain employs TRBV7-2 and TRBJ2-3; TRBD2 matches 7 bases. CDR1 is SGHTA, CDR2 FQGNSA, per germline. The CDR3 covers 13 residues. V was pared by 8 bases and J by 4 bases, with 6 bases of the junction left unmatched. The CDR3, as DNA: TGTGCCAGCTGGGGGGGGGTAGCAGATACGCAGTATTTT. Translating gives CASWGGVADTQYF. Complete variable domain (other parts from reference TRBV7-2 and TRBJ2-3): GAGVSQSPSNKVTEKGKDVELRCDPISGHTALYWYRQSLGQGLEFLIYFQGNSAPDKSGLPSDRFSAERTGGSVSTLTIQRTQQEDSAVYLCASWGGVADTQYFGPGTRLTVL.

Details on this clone: Other nucleotide sequences from this sample produce the same CDR3. The gene calls are TRBV29-1 and TRBJ1-2, with 7 bases identical to TRBD1. Germline V gene sequence: CDR1 SQVTM, CDR2 ANQGSEA. Trimming took 6 bases from V and 7 from J; bases not matched to a gene: 5. The CDR3 covers 11 residues. CDR3 protein: CSVGTATGYTF. Here the CDR3 DNA reads TGCAGCGTCGGGACAGCGACTGGCTACACCTTC.

V usage is TRBV7-8 and J usage is TRBJ1-1; TRBD1 agrees at 10 bases. V gave up 1 base and J gave up 1 base; unmatched junction bases: 3. Per the germline V gene, CDR1 is SGHVS and CDR2 is FQNEAQ. The CDR3 is made up of 16 amino acids. For the CDR3, the DNA is TGTGCCAGCAGCTTAGGCCGGGACAGGGGGAACACTGAAGCTTTCTTT. Its protein is CASSLGRDRGNTEAFF.

The chain uses TRBV11-2 and TRBJ1-1; D might be TRBD1 (6 bases). Germline V lookup: CDR1 SGHAT, CDR2 FQNNGV. The CDR3 sequence is 14 residues long. V gave up 5 bases and J gave up 4 bases, with 14 bases separating them. The CDR3: CASSPDRLTTEAFF. The CDR3 DNA sequence: TGTGCCAGCAGCCCCGACAGGCTTACCACTGAAGCTTTCTTT.

This chain uses TRBV4-3 with TRBJ2-7; TRBD1 agrees at 8 bases. V lost 4 bases, J lost 5 bases, and 7 bases stayed unmatched. The CDR3 totals 14 residues. The V gene's germline CDR1 is LGHNA and CDR2 YSLEER. CDR3 loop: CASSLGQGDNEQYF. CDR3 coding DNA: TGCGCCAGCAGCCTCGGACAGGGTGACAACGAGCAGTACTTC.

This sequence joins TRBV11-1 and TRBJ2-1; 7 bases match TRBD2. CDR3 length: 15 amino acids. CDR1 is SGHAT, CDR2 FQDESV, per germline (reference sequence). Trimming cost V 3 bases and J 6 bases; bases outside gene matches: 8. CDR3 sequence reads: CASSLYGGSTNEQFF. CDR3 DNA sequence: TGTGCCAGCAGCTTGTACGGGGGGTCGACCAATGAGCAGTTCTTC.

The chain couples TRBV7-9 to TRBJ2-7; 10 bases agree with TRBD2. V shed 5 bases and J 2 bases; nucleotides not matched to a gene: 6. Germline CDR1 and CDR2: SEHNR and FQNEAQ (reference sequence). This CDR3 has 15 amino acids. The CDR3 reads CASSAGLAATYEQYF. The CDR3, as DNA: TGTGCCAGCAGCGCAGGACTAGCGGCTACCTACGAGCAGTACTTC. Combining the CDR3 with reference TRBV7-9 and TRBJ2-7 gives the whole variable domain DTGVSQNPRHKITKRGQNVTFRCDPISEHNRLYWYRQTLGQGPEFLTYFQNEAQLEKSRLLSDRFSAERPKGSFSTLEIQRTEQGDSAMYLCASSAGLAATYEQYFGPGTRLTVT.

V and J are TRBV7-2 and TRBJ1-5; weak D call: TRBD1 (6 bases). This CDR3 contains 14 residues. V was pared by 4 bases and J by 2 bases, with 9 bases between. Looked up from germline, CDR1 is SGHTA and CDR2 is FQGNSA. CDR3 DNA sequence: TGTGCCAGCAGCTCGGGACACGGCAATCAGCCCCAGCATTTT. It codes for CASSSGHGNQPQHF.